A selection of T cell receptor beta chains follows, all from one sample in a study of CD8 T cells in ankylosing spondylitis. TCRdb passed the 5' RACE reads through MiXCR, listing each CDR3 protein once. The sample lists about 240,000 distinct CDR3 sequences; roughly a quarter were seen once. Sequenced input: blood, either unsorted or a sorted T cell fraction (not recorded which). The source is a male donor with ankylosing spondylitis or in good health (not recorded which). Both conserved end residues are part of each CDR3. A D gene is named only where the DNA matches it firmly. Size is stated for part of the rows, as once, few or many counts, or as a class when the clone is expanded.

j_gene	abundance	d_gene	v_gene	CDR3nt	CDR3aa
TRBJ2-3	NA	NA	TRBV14	TGTGCCAGCAGCCAAGGGGTTTCTGGAAGGGATACGCAGTATTTT	CASSQGVSGRDTQYF
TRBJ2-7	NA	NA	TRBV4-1	TGCGCCAGCAGCCAACCACGGAGGGGGTACAACGAGCAGTACTTC	CASSQPRRGYNEQYF
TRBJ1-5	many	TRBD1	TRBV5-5	TGTGCCAGCAGCTCCACAGGGGTGCGGCAGCCCCAGCATTTT	CASSSTGVRQPQHF
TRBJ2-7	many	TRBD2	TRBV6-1	TGTGCCAGCACCCCCCGGGGGGTCCACGAGCAGTACTTC	CASTPRGVHEQYF
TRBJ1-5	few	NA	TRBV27	TGTGCCAGCAGTGAGCGGGGCAATCAGCCCCAGCATTTT	CASSERGNQPQHF
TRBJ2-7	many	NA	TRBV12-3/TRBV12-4	TGTGCCAGCAGTCCCACGGTGGGCTACGAGCAGTACTTC	CASSPTVGYEQYF
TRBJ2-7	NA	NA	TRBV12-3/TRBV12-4	TGTGCCAGCAGTTTCAGGGGGGGTCCCTACGAGCAGTACTTC	CASSFRGGPYEQYF
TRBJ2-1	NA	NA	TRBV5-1	TGCGCCAGCAGCTTGGGAGCAAGGAGCTCCTACAATGAGCAGTTCTTC	CASSLGARSSYNEQFF
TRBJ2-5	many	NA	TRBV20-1	TGCAGTGCCGCGTTTCGGGGGCTGGAGACCCAGTACTTC	CSAAFRGLETQYF
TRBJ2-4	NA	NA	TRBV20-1	TGCAGTGCTAAGGGGGATGCGGGGGTAAAAAACATTCAGTACTTC	CSAKGDAGVKNIQYF
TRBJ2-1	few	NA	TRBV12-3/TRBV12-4	TGTGCCAGCAGTTTGTCGGGACCAACCGTGTATGAGCAGTTCTTC	CASSLSGPTVYEQFF